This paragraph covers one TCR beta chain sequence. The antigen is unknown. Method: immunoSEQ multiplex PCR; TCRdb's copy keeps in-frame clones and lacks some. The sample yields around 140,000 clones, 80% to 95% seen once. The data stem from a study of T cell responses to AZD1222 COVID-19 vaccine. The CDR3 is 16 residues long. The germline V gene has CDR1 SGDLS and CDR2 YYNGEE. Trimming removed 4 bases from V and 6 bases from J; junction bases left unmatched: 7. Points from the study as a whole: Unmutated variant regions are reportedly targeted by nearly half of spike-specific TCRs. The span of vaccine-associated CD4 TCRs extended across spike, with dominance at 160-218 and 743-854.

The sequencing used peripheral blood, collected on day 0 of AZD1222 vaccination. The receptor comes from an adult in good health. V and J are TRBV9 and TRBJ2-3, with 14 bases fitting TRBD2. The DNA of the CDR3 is TGTGCCAGCAGCACGGGACTAGCGGGAGTTGGGGATACGCAGTATTTT. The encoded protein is CASSTGLAGVGDTQYF.